This passage covers 3 T cell receptor beta chains from one sample sequenced in a study of neurological immune-mediated disorders. TCRdb independently ran MiXCR on the 5' RACE reads; one entry per CDR3 protein. The repertoire holds some 48,000 distinct CDR3 sequences, with about a tenth as singletons. Sequencing input: PBMCs. The receptors originated from a woman between 40 and 55 years old with HTLV-1-associated myelopathy (HAM/TSP).

This clonotype was recorded many times. This rearrangement joins TRBV12-3 or TRBV12-4 to TRBJ1-4, with D hard to call. V gave up 0 bases and J gave up 7 bases, with 9 bases separating them. CDR3 length equals 14 residues. The CDR3 loop reads CASSLARVFEKLFF. For the CDR3, the DNA is TGTGCCAGCAGTTTAGCTCGGGTTTTTGAAAAACTGTTTTTT.

This clonotype was seen many times. This chain joins TRBV12-3 or TRBV12-4 and TRBJ1-4; TRBD1 aligns across 7 bases. The trim removed 5 bases at V and 7 bases at J, leaving 10 bases unmatched. This CDR3 is built from 15 residues. CDR3 sequence reads: CASSHRETGFEKLFF. CDR3 sequence (DNA): TGTGCCAGCAGTCATCGTGAGACAGGGTTTGAAAAACTGTTTTTT.

This clonotype was seen repeatedly, ten times or more. The chain carries TRBV4-2 and TRBJ2-7, with 12 nucleotides matching TRBD2. The CDR3 loop spans 15 amino acids. Unmatched junction bases numbered 2, after V lost 1 base and J lost 4 bases. Germline loops: CDR1 LGHNA, CDR2 YNFKEQ. The chain's CDR3 is CASSQGGLAGYEQYF. The CDR3 DNA reads TGTGCCAGCAGCCAAGGTGGACTAGCGGGGTACGAGCAGTACTTC.